Listed below are T cell receptor beta chains from one sample, sequenced in a study of early T cells in non-severe SARS-CoV-2 infection. TCRdb fed the 5' RACE reads into MiXCR, producing one record per CDR3 protein. Here the sample spans 70,000 or so distinct CDR3 sequences, about 13% being singletons. Sequenced sample: whole blood. These receptors were obtained from an adult who was a healthcare worker with PCR-confirmed SARS-CoV-2 infection or an uninfected control (not recorded which). Each CDR3 is given with its conserved first and last residue. A D gene is named only where the DNA matches it firmly. The size of a clone is reported for some rows only, either as once, few or many, or as a class for expanded clones.

V,size,J,D,DNA,CDR3
TRBV29-1,few,TRBJ1-2,TRBD1,TGCAGCGTTGCGGACAGGGACCATAGAACCTACACCTTC,CSVADRDHRTYTF
TRBV7-6,-,TRBJ2-7,-,TGTGCCAGCAGCTTAAGGGGGGGAGCTTACGAGCAGTACTTC,CASSLRGGAYEQYF
TRBV30,-,TRBJ1-1,-,TGTGCCAGCACTACAGGGATCACTGAAGCTTTCTTT,CASTTGITEAFF
TRBV5-5,few,TRBJ1-6,-,TGTGCCAGCAGCCCTACAGTTCTAAGTGATTCACCCCTCCACTTT,CASSPTVLSDSPLHF
TRBV28,few,TRBJ2-4,-,TGTGCCAGCAGTTCTGGGTGGAACATTCAGTACTTC,CASSSGWNIQYF
TRBV2,many,TRBJ2-7,-,TGTGCCAGCAGTCTGGATCCCCCCGTCTCCTACGAGCAGTACTTC,CASSLDPPVSYEQYF
TRBV29-1,many,TRBJ2-1,-,TGCAGCGCCCCAGGGCAGAAACTAAACAATGAGCAGTTCTTC,CSAPGQKLNNEQFF
TRBV9,few,TRBJ1-2,-,TGTGCCAGCAGCGTAGCGACAGGCGATGGCTACACCTTC,CASSVATGDGYTF
TRBV7-2,-,TRBJ1-2,-,TGTGCCAGCAGCACTCAAGGCGGGCAGGTCTATGGCTACACCTTC,CASSTQGGQVYGYTF
TRBV5-3,-,TRBJ2-5,-,TGTGCCAGAAGCTATGGTGGACTGAAAGAGACCCAGTACTTC,CARSYGGLKETQYF
TRBV11-2,few,TRBJ1-3,-,TGTGCCAGCAGCCCGCCCACCATATATTTT,CASSPPTIYF
TRBV28,many,TRBJ1-2,-,TGTGCCAGCAGTTTAACGGGATTCGGGTATGGCTACACCTTC,CASSLTGFGYGYTF
TRBV5-1,few,TRBJ1-1,-,TGCGCCAGCAGCCCTCTGGAGGTTAGTGAAGCTTTCTTT,CASSPLEVSEAFF
TRBV10-3,-,TRBJ1-2,-,TGTGCCATCAGTGAACCGGGACAAACAAACTATGGCTACACCTTC,CAISEPGQTNYGYTF
TRBV18,many,TRBJ1-2,-,TGTGCCAGCTCGGCGACAGGCGATGGCTACACCTTC,CASSATGDGYTF
TRBV3-1,many,TRBJ2-2,-,TGTGCCAGCAGCAAAAACCGCCTGAAAGCGTACACCGGGGAGCTGTTTTTT,CASSKNRLKAYTGELFF
TRBV21-1,-,TRBJ1-4,-,TGTGCCAGCAGCGGCTCCAGGGACAGGGAATCAACTAATGAAAAACTGTTTTTT,CASSGSRDRESTNEKLFF
TRBV12-3/TRBV12-4,-,TRBJ2-5,-,TGTGCCAGCAGGACCCTTACTAGTCTCGCAGGTAGAGGTAGGACCCAGTACTTC,CASRTLTSLAGRGRTQYF
TRBV9,-,TRBJ2-2,-,TGTGCCAGCAGCTCCCCCTTCCGGGACATCGGTTTTGAGTCCGGGGAGCTGTTTTTT,CASSSPFRDIGFESGELFF
TRBV20-1,-,TRBJ1-6,TRBD1,TGCAGTGCTAGAGATCGGGACAGGGGGCATTCACCCCTCCACTTT,CSARDRDRGHSPLHF
TRBV6-5,many,TRBJ1-1,TRBD1,TGTGCCAGCAGTTACTCGAGGGGGCAAAACTCAATCGAAGCTTTCTTT,CASSYSRGQNSIEAFF
TRBV11-2,-,TRBJ2-1,-,TGTGCCAGCAGCTTACATAGCTCCTACAATGAGCAGTTCTTC,CASSLHSSYNEQFF
TRBV11-2,many,TRBJ1-1,-,TGTGCCAGCAGCTCCATCAGGGGAAACACTGAAGCTTTCTTT,CASSSIRGNTEAFF
TRBV4-1,few,TRBJ2-6,TRBD1,TGCGCCAGCAGCTGGGACAGCTCTGGGGCCAACGTCCTGACTTTC,CASSWDSSGANVLTF
TRBV6-2/TRBV6-3,-,TRBJ2-3,-,TGTGCCAGTACGACAACAGATACGCAGTATTTT,CASTTTDTQYF
TRBV7-8,few,TRBJ2-2,-,TGTGCCAGCAGCTTAGAAGGCACCGGGGAGCTGTTTTTT,CASSLEGTGELFF
TRBV7-6,-,TRBJ2-4,-,TGTGCCAGCAGCTTAGCGGGGTCAAACATTCAGTACTTC,CASSLAGSNIQYF
TRBV27,-,TRBJ2-7,TRBD1,TGTGCCAGCAGTTTTTCAGGGGGCTACGAGCAGTACTTC,CASSFSGGYEQYF
TRBV7-9,many,TRBJ2-7,-,TGTGCCAGCAGCTTAAGCGCCTACGAGCAGTACTTC,CASSLSAYEQYF
TRBV28,many,TRBJ2-7,-,TGTGCCAGCAGTGACAGGATTTACGAGCAGTACTTC,CASSDRIYEQYF
TRBV12-3/TRBV12-4,few,TRBJ2-7,TRBD1,TGTGCCAGCAGTTCCGGACAGGGGGCGAGGGAGCAGTACTTC,CASSSGQGAREQYF
TRBV20-1,-,TRBJ1-1,-,TGCAGTGCTAGAGCGGACCCGTTGAACACTGAAGCTTTCTTT,CSARADPLNTEAFF
TRBV6-5,few,TRBJ1-4,-,TGTGCCAGCAGCCCGACAGGACGGCATGAAAAACTGTTTTTT,CASSPTGRHEKLFF
TRBV20-1,-,TRBJ1-5,-,TGCAGTGCTGGACATTTCAATCAGCCCCAGCATTTT,CSAGHFNQPQHF
TRBV5-8,few,TRBJ2-1,TRBD1,TGTGCCGGACAGGGGTGGTCCTACAATGAGCAGTTCTTC,CAGQGWSYNEQFF
TRBV7-2,few,TRBJ1-4,-,TGTGCCAGCAGCTTAGTAGGGCGGTCTAATGAAAAACTGTTTTTT,CASSLVGRSNEKLFF
TRBV7-3,-,TRBJ2-2,-,TGTGCCAGCAGCTTAACCCCTCGGGGGTACACCGGGGAGCTGTTTTTT,CASSLTPRGYTGELFF
TRBV6-1,few,TRBJ2-1,TRBD1,TGTGCCAGCAGTCGCGACAGGGCCTCCTACAATGAGCAGTTCTTC,CASSRDRASYNEQFF
TRBV20-1,-,TRBJ2-1,TRBD2,TGCAGTGCTAGGACTAGCAATTACAATGAGCAGTTCTTC,CSARTSNYNEQFF
TRBV13,few,TRBJ2-2,-,TGTGCCAGCAGCCTCCCCCAGAAGGGGGACGCCGGGGAGCTGTTTTTT,CASSLPQKGDAGELFF
TRBV6-9,many,TRBJ1-2,TRBD1,TGTGCCAGCAGTTATTTGGACAGGGTCTATGGCTACACCTTC,CASSYLDRVYGYTF
TRBV7-8,-,TRBJ2-3,TRBD2,TGTGCCAGCAGCCCGGGACTAGCGGGGTACACAGATACGCAGTATTTT,CASSPGLAGYTDTQYF
TRBV7-3,-,TRBJ2-1,TRBD1,TGTGCCAACTCTGGGACAGCGCATGAGCAGTTCTTC,CANSGTAHEQFF
TRBV5-4,many,TRBJ2-3,-,TGTGCCAGCAGCTATGGAGGGTCAGATACGCAGTATTTT,CASSYGGSDTQYF
TRBV5-1,few,TRBJ1-2,-,TGCGCCAGCAGCTTAGAGTCCAACCCGGCCATAGGTGGCTACACCTTC,CASSLESNPAIGGYTF
TRBV11-2,few,TRBJ2-7,-,TGTGCCAGCAGCCCCGGGGGTGGTGAGCAGTACTTC,CASSPGGGEQYF
TRBV29-1,many,TRBJ2-5,TRBD1,TGCAGCGTTGAAGAAGACAGGGGGGAGACCCAGTACTTC,CSVEEDRGETQYF
TRBV5-1,-,TRBJ2-5,-,TGCGCCAGCAGACCCGAAGGGATGATGGAGACCCAGTACTTC,CASRPEGMMETQYF
TRBV5-5,few,TRBJ1-2,-,TGTGCCAGCAGCACCTGGACACGGACCTATGGCTACACCTTC,CASSTWTRTYGYTF
TRBV11-2,-,TRBJ1-1,-,TGTGCCAGCAGCTTAGAGAAGGGCACTGAAGCTTTCTTT,CASSLEKGTEAFF
TRBV9,-,TRBJ1-2,TRBD1,TGTGCCAGCAGCGCCACAGGGGGCACGGGTGGCTACACCTTC,CASSATGGTGGYTF
TRBV12-3/TRBV12-4,-,TRBJ1-5,TRBD1,TGTGCCAGCAGTTTAGATAGGGGGCGCCAGCCCCAGCATTTT,CASSLDRGRQPQHF
TRBV6-2/TRBV6-3,few,TRBJ2-1,TRBD2,TGTGCCAGCAAACTAGCGGGGGCCTACAATGAGCAGTTCTTC,CASKLAGAYNEQFF
TRBV6-2/TRBV6-3,-,TRBJ2-1,-,TGTGCCAGCCGACCGAGTACCGGGGGCACAGCGGGCTACAATGAGCAGTTCTTC,CASRPSTGGTAGYNEQFF
TRBV6-2/TRBV6-3,many,TRBJ1-5,TRBD1,TGTGCCAGCAGCCACATGGACAGGGACCATCAGCCCCAGCATTTT,CASSHMDRDHQPQHF
TRBV29-1,-,TRBJ1-1,-,TGCAGCGTGGCGGCACCCGAGAAAGCTTTCTTT,CSVAAPEKAFF
TRBV5-5,-,TRBJ2-5,TRBD1,TGTGCCAGCAGCCCTCAGGGACAGGGAGTAGGAGAGACCCAGTACTTC,CASSPQGQGVGETQYF
TRBV7-2,few,TRBJ1-1,-,TGTGCCAGCAGTCCACAACTGCGGACTGAAGCTTTCTTT,CASSPQLRTEAFF
TRBV27,few,TRBJ2-3,-,TGTGCCAGCAGCCTAATGGGGGTCGGAAGCACAGATACGCAGTATTTT,CASSLMGVGSTDTQYF